What follows describes a single T cell receptor beta chain. The V end lost 2 bases, the J end lost 1 base, and 17 bases lay between the germline ends. Germline V CDR1 and CDR2: SGHTA, FQGTGA. The CDR3 length is 18 residues. The sample belongs to a study of blood T cell repertoires in COVID-19. Whole-study context: The United States, Italy and Spain supplied acute and convalescent COVID-19 samples. Sources were T cells, B-cell-depleted T cells, or PBMCs; the material itself was cDNA or gDNA.

As originally analysed: Amplified reference gene primers provided the basis for estimating nucleated cell counts. Clones were read by immunoSEQ multiplex PCR, and TCRdb kept only the in-frame ones, dropping some. V and J calls and clone size follow that table, whereas D and trimming were derived from the DNA. The sample holds 80,000 or so clones, 70% to 80% seen once. The sequencing input was peripheral blood. The origin of this receptor is a man aged 45-60 years with active or convalescent COVID-19. The chain couples TRBV7-3 to TRBJ2-2; D remains ambiguous. The CDR3 DNA sequence: TGTGCCAGCAGCTTACAGTTTCGAGCGTTATTGAACACCGGGGAGCTGTTTTTT. Translation: CASSLQFRALLNTGELFF.